This T cell receptor (beta chain) was recorded in a study of beta chain features in type 1 diabetes. Study-level results: There was a possibility that cDNA sequencing over-represented cells with high TCR expression.

This clone was found a few times. The antigen remains unidentified. One junction end disagrees with the germline gene, perhaps due to a read error. TCRB transcripts that were expressed got sequenced, as all of the isolated RNA had been reverse transcribed. Sequencing used immunoSEQ multiplex PCR; TCRdb keeps in-frame clones, though not all of them. In the table there are about 930,000 clones, about a sixth of which are singletons. This TCR was sampled from a young woman in good health. Specimen: naive CD4+ T cells from blood.

The CDR3 loop reads CASSRDWGFNTGELFF. CDR3 sequence (DNA): TGCGCCAGCAGCCGAGACTGGGGTTTTAACACCGGGGAGCTGTTTTTT. The rearrangement links TRBV5-4 to TRBJ2-2; D unresolved. CDR3 length equals 16 residues. Germline CDR1 and CDR2: SGHNT and YYREEE (reference sequence).